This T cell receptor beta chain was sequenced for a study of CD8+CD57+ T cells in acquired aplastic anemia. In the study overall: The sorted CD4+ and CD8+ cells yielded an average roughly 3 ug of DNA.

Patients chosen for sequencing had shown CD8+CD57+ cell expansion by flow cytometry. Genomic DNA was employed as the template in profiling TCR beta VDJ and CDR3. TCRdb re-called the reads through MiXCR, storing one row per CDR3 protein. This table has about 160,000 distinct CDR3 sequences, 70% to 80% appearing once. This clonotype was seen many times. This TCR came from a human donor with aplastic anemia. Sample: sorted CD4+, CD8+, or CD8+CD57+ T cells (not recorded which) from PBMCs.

The CDR3 DNA follows: TGTGCCAGCAGTCCCGGACAGGGGGTTTGGGAGCAGTACGTC. Its protein product is CASSPGQGVWEQYV. The V and J genes are TRBV6-5 and TRBJ2-7, with 10 bases aligning to TRBD1. The CDR3 totals 14 residues. V lost 5 bases and J lost 7; bases outside the gene matches: 8. Germline CDR1 MNHEY, CDR2 SVGAGI.